These 22 T cell receptor beta chains originate from one sample sequenced in a study of blood T cells in healthy people across ages. The authors ran a second PCR of roughly 6 to 11 cycles using a sample-barcoded 5' primer and a J-beta primer mix. TCRdb analysed the 5' RACE reads with MiXCR anew, one entry per CDR3 protein. The sample includes 1.5 million to 2 million distinct CDR3 sequences, roughly 27% seen only once; the top ten take more than 6%. Sequences were obtained from blood. The origin of the receptors is a woman aged 25 to 39 in good health.

This chain connects TRBV10-3 to TRBJ2-7; no firm D call. This CDR3 is 15 amino acids long. The germline gives CDR1 ENHRY, CDR2 SYGVKD. Deletions cut 0 bases from V and 6 bases from J, with 15 bases between. The CDR3 loop is CAISESETARVEQYF. The CDR3, as DNA: TGTGCCATCAGTGAGTCGGAGACCGCCCGGGTCGAGCAGTACTTC.

This clonotype showed up just a few times. This chain joins TRBV24-1 and TRBJ2-3; perhaps D is TRBD1 or TRBD2 (5 bases each). Trimming removed 3 bases at V and 4 bases at J, with 25 bases between. CDR1 KGHDR and CDR2 SFDVKD come from the germline V gene. This CDR3 has 19 amino acids. The CDR3 region has the DNA TGTGCCACCAGTGATCAGGGCGACATGGCTCCTTTGGGGGCAGATACGCAGTATTTT. Protein product: CATSDQGDMAPLGADTQYF.

The chain carries TRBV20-1 and TRBJ2-7; 10 bases map to TRBD2. The germline gives CDR1 DFQATT, CDR2 SNEGSKA (reference sequence). V gave up 5 bases and J gave up 7 bases; unmatched junction bases: 8. The CDR3 covers 13 residues. CDR3 protein: CSAPSGRMGEQYF. The DNA for the CDR3 is TGCAGTGCTCCTAGCGGGAGAATGGGGGAGCAGTACTTC.

This clonotype was counted only a few times. The chain joins TRBV20-1 to TRBJ2-3; TRBD2 agrees at 10 bases. Trimming cost V 8 bases and J 4 bases; bases outside gene matches: 6. This CDR3 spans 13 amino acids. Germline assignment: CDR1 DFQATT and CDR2 SNEGSKA (reference sequence). The CDR3 nucleotides are TGCAGTACTACTAGCGGGGCTTCAGATACGCAGTATTTT. Residues: CSTTSGASDTQYF.

This clonotype was detected only a few times. V and J are TRBV7-8 and TRBJ2-1; 10 nucleotides align to TRBD2. CDR1 is SGHVS, CDR2 FQNEAQ, per germline. The CDR3 totals 18 residues. Germline trimming cut 4 bases from V and 5 bases from J; bases unmatched to any gene: 14. CDR3: CASSSYIRGLAYDNEQFF. For the CDR3, the DNA is TGTGCCAGCAGCTCGTATATACGGGGACTAGCGTACGACAATGAGCAGTTCTTC.

The chain carries TRBV7-2 and TRBJ2-5; tentatively, D is TRBD2 (6 bases). CDR1 is SGHTA and CDR2 is FQGNSA in the germline V gene. V was pared by 3 bases and J by 13 bases, with 21 bases between. The CDR3 spans 14 residues. The chain's CDR3 is CASSLRGPPYEAYF. CDR3 DNA: TGTGCCAGCAGCTTGCGGGGACCCCCTTACGAAGCGTACTTC.

As regards this clonotype: Germline and junction disagree at one end, which may indicate a read error. The genes are TRBV5-1 and TRBJ2-1; D is perhaps TRBD1 or TRBD2 (5 bases each). Germline V lookup: CDR1 SGHRS, CDR2 YFSETQ. The CDR3 runs to 16 residues. CDR3 DNA: TGCGCCAGCGGCTTGGCCGGGACCACTACCTACAATGAGCAGTTCTTC. Translating gives CASGLAGTTTYNEQFF.

This clonotype has a handful of counts. The chain carries TRBV6-2 or TRBV6-3 and TRBJ1-5; 8 bases agree with TRBD1. The V gene end was trimmed by 2 bases and the J gene end by 5 bases; junction bases not matched to a gene: 11. The CDR3 covers 17 residues. The germline gives CDR1 MNHEY, CDR2 SVGEGT. CDR3: CASSYGSGGVEYQPQHF. The CDR3 coding sequence is TGTGCCAGCAGTTACGGGTCAGGGGGCGTCGAATATCAGCCCCAGCATTTT.

The V call is TRBV5-5, the J call TRBJ2-1; 10 bases map to TRBD1. The J segment lost 5 bases and the V segment lost 3 bases, leaving 2 bases of the junction unmatched. The CDR3 contains 14 residues. The germline V gene has CDR1 SGHKS and CDR2 YYEKEE (reference sequence). The CDR3 bases are TGTGCCAGCAGCTGGGGGACAGGGGACAATGAGCAGTTCTTC. It yields the protein CASSWGTGDNEQFF.

This clonotype has ten or more counts. The CDR3 is CASSFATGNEQYF. The CDR3 DNA reads as TGTGCCAGCAGTTTTGCTACAGGGAACGAGCAGTACTTC. This chain uses TRBV12-3 or TRBV12-4 with TRBJ2-7, with D possibly TRBD1 on 6 matching bases. The CDR3 is 13 amino acids. The germline V and J ends were trimmed by 3 bases and 5 bases, with 11 bases remaining between them.

There are many counts of this clonotype. The rearrangement joins TRBV7-9 to TRBJ2-5; D call uncertain. CDR1 is SEHNR and CDR2 is FQNEAQ in the germline V gene (reference sequence). The V end lost 3 bases, the J end lost 1 base, and 12 bases lay between the germline ends. CDR3 length equals 15 residues. The CDR3 is CASSFRESAQETQYF. The CDR3 DNA follows: TGTGCCAGCAGCTTTAGAGAGTCAGCCCAAGAGACCCAGTACTTC.

This clonotype occurred a few times. This chain links TRBV5-1 with TRBJ2-5; 9 bases are a match to TRBD2. With 0 bases clipped from V and 5 bases from J, the junction kept 8 bases outside the gene matches. Germline-derived CDR1 and CDR2 are SGHRS and YFSETQ. This CDR3 comprises 16 residues. Written as DNA, the CDR3 is TGCGCCAGCAGCTTGGCCCCAGCGGGGGGAAGGGAGACCCAGTACTTC. Amino acid sequence: CASSLAPAGGRETQYF. Supplemented by reference TRBV5-1 and TRBJ2-5, the full variable domain reads KAGVTQTPRYLIKTRGQQVTLSCSPISGHRSVSWYQQTPGQGLQFLFEYFSETQRNKGNFPGRFSGRQFSNSRSEMNVSTLELGDSALYLCASSLAPAGGRETQYFGPGTRLLVL.

The V call is TRBV2, the J call TRBJ1-4; no firm D call. This CDR3 comprises 15 residues. Looked up from germline, CDR1 is SNHLY and CDR2 is FYNNEI. Trimming took off 5 bases at V and 4 bases at J, with 14 bases between the two ends. The CDR3 here is CASSRTTRDNEKLFF. In DNA form, the CDR3 reads TGTGCCAGCAGTAGGACGACGCGTGATAATGAAAAACTGTTTTTT.

V is TRBV20-1 and J is TRBJ2-4, with 7 bases matching TRBD2. V gave up 5 bases and J gave up 13 bases; unmatched junction bases: 17. The CDR3 runs 14 residues. Germline CDR1 and CDR2: DFQATT and SNEGSKA (reference sequence). CDR3 nucleotides: TGCAGTGCTCCGACTAGCCTCACCTTTAATGAGCAGTACTTC. Residues: CSAPTSLTFNEQYF.

This clonotype has just a few counts. The chain has TRBV2 and TRBJ1-5, with D maybe TRBD1 (5 bases). This CDR3 is 12 amino acids long. Between the trimmed V and J ends, which lost 8 bases and 7 bases, there was a span of 12 bases. The germline V gene encodes CDR1 SNHLY and CDR2 FYNNEI. CDR3 amino acids: CASVGEGQPQHF. The DNA for the CDR3 is TGTGCCAGCGTTGGGGAGGGGCAGCCCCAGCATTTT.

This clonotype occurred many times. This chain links TRBV20-1 with TRBJ2-1; 11 nucleotides match TRBD2. CDR3 size: 14 residues. Germline lookup yields CDR1 DFQATT and CDR2 SNEGSKA (reference sequence). For the CDR3, the DNA is TGCAGAGCCACTAGCGGGAGACGGGTTAATGAGCAGTTCTTC. Amino acid sequence: CRATSGRRVNEQFF.

This clonotype was observed a few times. This chain links TRBV20-1 with TRBJ2-1; TRBD1 or TRBD2 may be the D gene (5 bases each). V lost 6 bases, J lost 13 bases, and 25 bases lay in between. This CDR3 spans 14 amino acids. Germline CDR1 DFQATT, CDR2 SNEGSKA (reference sequence). The CDR3 DNA is TGCAGTGCCACCCCGCAGGGTAGCGAAGAGACCCAGTTCTTC. It is translated as CSATPQGSEETQFF.

Many counts were recorded for this clonotype. The rearrangement uses TRBV4-2 and TRBJ1-2; the D is unclear. V lost 1 base, J lost 1 base, and 4 bases lay in between. Germline V gives CDR1 LGHNA, CDR2 YNFKEQ. The CDR3 has 13 amino acids. CDR3 region: CASSQANNYGYTF. CDR3 bases: TGTGCCAGCAGCCAAGCCAATAACTATGGCTACACCTTC.

The V and J genes are TRBV25-1 and TRBJ2-3; 7 bases are a match to TRBD1. Germline V gene lookup returns CDR1 MGHDK and CDR2 SYGVNS. With 2 bases clipped from V and 0 bases from J, the junction kept 8 bases outside the gene matches. The CDR3 extends over 17 amino acids. The CDR3 DNA is TGTGCCAGCAGTGAAAGGGGAAGGGGACAGAGCACAGATACGCAGTATTTT. Amino acids: CASSERGRGQSTDTQYF.

This clonotype has only a few counts. V gene TRBV6-5 combines with J gene TRBJ2-7, with 8 nucleotides matching TRBD2. Germline loops: CDR1 MNHEY, CDR2 SVGAGI. CDR3 size: 16 residues. Germline trimming cut 4 bases from V and 4 bases from J; bases unmatched to any gene: 12. The CDR3 loop reads CASSSPGGRLGYEQYF. The DNA of the CDR3 is TGTGCCAGCAGTTCCCCGGGAGGGAGGTTAGGTTACGAGCAGTACTTC.

On this clonotype itself: Germline is not matched at one junction end, which may reflect a read error. The V and J genes are TRBV5-7 and TRBJ2-4, with TRBD1 matching over 8 bases. Being an ORF, TRBV5-7 has a function that is uncertain. The CDR3 runs 11 residues. CDR3 loop: CANSLQGEQYF. The DNA of the CDR3 is TGTGCCAACAGCCTACAGGGGGAGCAGTACTTC.

This clonotype was seen a few times. The chain is built from TRBV5-1 and TRBJ2-1, with D maybe TRBD1 (7 bases). This CDR3 has 13 amino acids. V lost 7 bases, J lost 10 bases, and 18 bases lay in between. CDR1 and CDR2 from the germline V gene are SGHRS and YFSETQ. The DNA of the CDR3 is TGCGCCAGCTGGGCAGGGGGACTTGGAGAGCAGTTCTTC. Translation gives CASWAGGLGEQFF.